This is a list of T cell receptor beta chains from one sample in a study of T cells after yellow fever vaccination. MiXCR was run by TCRdb on the 5' RACE reads, yielding one entry per CDR3 protein. The data show just over 300,000 distinct CDR3 sequences, with roughly 3.5% seen just once and 23% held by the top ten. This material consisted of PBMCs, taken on the day of the yellow fever booster vaccination. All receptors derive from a man between 18 and 35 years old who received the YFV17D yellow fever vaccine. Both conserved end residues are part of each CDR3. Fields, in order: clone size, D gene, V gene, J gene, CDR3 protein, CDR3 DNA. The D gene is left open where the match is weak. Only some rows state a clone size, as once, few, many or a class for expanded clones.

clone_size: many
d_call: TRBD1
v_call: TRBV5-1
j_call: TRBJ1-4
cdr3_aa: CASSGPGGSGEKLFF
cdr3_nt: TGCGCCAGCAGCGGACCAGGGGGCTCTGGAGAAAAACTGTTTTTT

clone_size: many
d_call: NA
v_call: TRBV6-5
j_call: TRBJ2-1
cdr3_aa: CASSYSRGGSYNEQFF
cdr3_nt: TGTGCCAGCAGTTACTCGAGGGGGGGCTCCTACAATGAGCAGTTCTTC

clone_size: few
d_call: NA
v_call: TRBV6-6
j_call: TRBJ2-2
cdr3_aa: CASKLTDEPWNTGELFF
cdr3_nt: TGTGCCAGCAAACTGACGGATGAACCATGGAACACCGGGGAGCTGTTTTTT

clone_size: many
d_call: TRBD2
v_call: TRBV5-4
j_call: TRBJ2-3
cdr3_aa: CASSAGTSGGNTQYF
cdr3_nt: TGTGCCAGCAGCGCCGGGACTAGCGGGGGTAATACGCAGTATTTT

clone_size: NA
d_call: NA
v_call: TRBV4-2
j_call: TRBJ2-5
cdr3_aa: CASSQARGTSEETQYF
cdr3_nt: TGTGCCAGCAGCCAAGCCCGCGGGACATCTGAAGAGACCCAGTACTTC

clone_size: many
d_call: NA
v_call: TRBV5-1
j_call: TRBJ2-2
cdr3_aa: CASSRDPAEGTGELFF
cdr3_nt: TGCGCCAGCAGCCGGGACCCCGCCGAGGGCACCGGGGAGCTGTTTTTT

clone_size: many
d_call: TRBD2
v_call: TRBV7-3
j_call: TRBJ2-2
cdr3_aa: CASSSLPGTSGGVNTGELFF
cdr3_nt: TGTGCCAGCAGCTCACTTCCCGGGACTAGCGGGGGGGTGAACACCGGGGAGCTGTTTTTT

clone_size: NA
d_call: NA
v_call: TRBV27
j_call: TRBJ1-1
cdr3_aa: CASSSPGLGFTEAFF
cdr3_nt: TGTGCCAGCAGTTCACCTGGTCTGGGGTTCACTGAAGCTTTCTTT

clone_size: NA
d_call: NA
v_call: TRBV5-6
j_call: TRBJ1-1
cdr3_aa: CASSRSTGLRAEAFF
cdr3_nt: TGTGCCAGCAGCCGTTCGACAGGCCTGCGCGCTGAAGCTTTCTTT

clone_size: NA
d_call: NA
v_call: TRBV20-1
j_call: TRBJ2-5
cdr3_aa: CSGGAGGGTQYF
cdr3_nt: TGCAGTGGGGGGGCCGGGGGCGGGACCCAGTACTTC

clone_size: few
d_call: TRBD2
v_call: TRBV7-2
j_call: TRBJ2-1
cdr3_aa: CASSFAGGLNEQFF
cdr3_nt: TGTGCCAGCAGCTTTGCGGGGGGGCTGAATGAGCAGTTCTTC

clone_size: few
d_call: NA
v_call: TRBV7-9
j_call: TRBJ2-1
cdr3_aa: CASSLGKWVSYNEQFF
cdr3_nt: TGTGCCAGCAGCTTAGGGAAGTGGGTGTCCTACAATGAGCAGTTCTTC

clone_size: many
d_call: NA
v_call: TRBV28
j_call: TRBJ1-5
cdr3_aa: CASSLLWNQPQHF
cdr3_nt: TGTGCCAGCAGTTTATTATGGAATCAGCCCCAGCATTTT

clone_size: many
d_call: NA
v_call: TRBV7-9
j_call: TRBJ2-7
cdr3_aa: CASSSQGGVEQYF
cdr3_nt: TGTGCCAGCAGCTCCCAAGGGGGGGTCGAGCAGTACTTC

clone_size: many
d_call: TRBD1
v_call: TRBV7-9
j_call: TRBJ2-5
cdr3_aa: CASSWTGAGEETQYF
cdr3_nt: TGTGCCAGCAGCTGGACAGGGGCGGGGGAAGAGACCCAGTACTTC

clone_size: NA
d_call: NA
v_call: TRBV7-7
j_call: TRBJ2-7
cdr3_aa: CASSLGTTGYEQYF
cdr3_nt: TGTGCCAGCAGCTTAGGAACCACAGGCTACGAGCAGTACTTC

clone_size: many
d_call: TRBD1
v_call: TRBV7-9
j_call: TRBJ1-2
cdr3_aa: CASSLVRGLGYTF
cdr3_nt: TGTGCCAGCAGCTTAGTAAGGGGGCTCGGCTACACCTTC

clone_size: many
d_call: TRBD1
v_call: TRBV25-1
j_call: TRBJ2-2
cdr3_aa: CASRRTGYTGELFF
cdr3_nt: TGTGCCAGCAGGAGGACAGGGTACACCGGGGAGCTGTTTTTT

clone_size: many
d_call: TRBD2
v_call: TRBV7-2
j_call: TRBJ2-1
cdr3_aa: CASSPGRGDEQFF
cdr3_nt: TGTGCCAGCAGCCCGGGGAGGGGCGACGAGCAGTTCTTC

clone_size: NA
d_call: NA
v_call: TRBV12-5
j_call: TRBJ1-5
cdr3_aa: CASGSDSGQPQHF
cdr3_nt: TGTGCTAGTGGTTCCGACAGCGGTCAGCCCCAGCATTTT

clone_size: NA
d_call: NA
v_call: TRBV28
j_call: TRBJ1-1
cdr3_aa: CASSTQGLFLEAFF
cdr3_nt: TGTGCCAGCAGTACCCAGGGGCTCTTCCTCGAAGCTTTCTTT

clone_size: many
d_call: NA
v_call: TRBV7-3
j_call: TRBJ2-7
cdr3_aa: CASSLTREYEQYF
cdr3_nt: TGTGCCAGCAGCTTAACCAGGGAGTACGAGCAGTACTTC

clone_size: NA
d_call: TRBD1
v_call: TRBV7-9
j_call: TRBJ2-2
cdr3_aa: CASSPDRVEGTGELFF
cdr3_nt: TGTGCCAGCAGTCCAGACAGGGTGGAAGGGACCGGGGAGCTGTTTTTT

clone_size: many
d_call: NA
v_call: TRBV5-1
j_call: TRBJ2-5
cdr3_aa: CASSLGTEGETQYF
cdr3_nt: TGCGCCAGCAGCTTGGGGACAGAGGGAGAGACCCAGTACTTC